The 22 T cell receptor beta chains below all came from one sample that was sequenced in a study of blood T cell repertoires in COVID-19. Clones were sequenced by immunoSEQ multiplex PCR, and TCRdb holds only the in-frame ones, with some missing. This sample carries 65,000 to 70,000 clones, about 91% of them seen once, and the ten largest clones take 13%. The sequencing input was peripheral blood. The receptors shown here come from a human donor with active COVID-19. The donor label of this sample is uncertain.

The chain combines TRBV10-3 with TRBJ2-7; maybe TRBD2 (7 bases). The CDR3 length is 12 residues. Trimming cost V 10 bases and J 6 bases, with 16 bases left between them. Germline loops: CDR1 ENHRY, CDR2 SYGVKD. CDR3 bases: TGTGCCACGGGGAGGGGAGGGGGCGAGCAGTACTTC. Encoded protein: CATGRGGGEQYF.

This clone was counted a single time. The V gene is TRBV27, the J gene TRBJ1-3; 8 bases fit TRBD1. V gave up 5 bases and J gave up 0 bases; unmatched junction bases: 3. Germline CDR1 and CDR2: MNHEY and SMNVEV (reference sequence). This CDR3 is 15 amino acids long. The CDR3 loop reads CASSQGAHSGNTIYF. The CDR3 bases are TGTGCCAGCAGTCAGGGGGCTCACTCTGGAAACACCATATATTTT.

The gene calls are TRBV7-2 and TRBJ2-1; 7 bases fit TRBD2. Germline V gene data show CDR1 as SGHTA and CDR2 as FQGNSA. J gave up 5 bases and V 7 bases, and 14 bases lay outside the gene matches. The CDR3 consists of 16 residues. The CDR3 reads CASTGWREMGNNEQFF. CDR3 nucleotides: TGTGCCAGCACAGGGTGGCGGGAGATGGGAAACAATGAGCAGTTCTTC. The entire variable domain, with the rest obtained from reference TRBV7-2 and TRBJ2-1, is as follows: GAGVSQSPSNKVTEKGKDVELRCDPISGHTALYWYRQSLGQGLEFLIYFQGNSAPDKSGLPSDRFSAERTGGSVSTLTIQRTQQEDSAVYLCASTGWREMGNNEQFFGPGTRLTVL.

This CDR3 is CASSPRTGWYEQYF. CDR3 in DNA: TGTGCCAGCAGTCCCAGGACAGGGTGGTACGAGCAGTACTTC. This chain connects TRBV6-5 to TRBJ2-7, with 8 bases aligning to TRBD1. Germline V gene lookup returns CDR1 MNHEY and CDR2 SVGAGI. Trimming removed 5 bases from V and 4 bases from J; junction bases left unmatched: 7. The CDR3 loop spans 14 amino acids.

The genes are TRBV5-1 and TRBJ2-1, with TRBD2 matching 13 bases. With V trimmed by 5 bases and J by 0 bases, 5 bases remained unmatched. The V gene's germline CDR1 is SGHRS and CDR2 YFSETQ. The CDR3 spans 17 residues. DNA for the CDR3: TGCGCCAGCAGGAAGGGACTAGCGGGAAACTCCTACAATGAGCAGTTCTTC. Its protein is CASRKGLAGNSYNEQFF.

CDR3 sequence reads: CASSLVRHQLLDTQYF. DNA for the CDR3: TGTGCCAGCAGTTTGGTCAGGCACCAACTTTTGGATACGCAGTATTTT. The genes are TRBV27 and TRBJ2-3, with D uncertain. Germline assignment: CDR1 MNHEY and CDR2 SMNVEV (reference sequence). This CDR3 is 16 amino acids long. V lost 3 bases to trimming and J lost 6 bases, with 19 bases between them.

V is TRBV11-3 and J is TRBJ1-1; tentative D call: TRBD1 (6 bases). The CDR3 is made up of 14 amino acids. V lost 2 bases and J lost 2, with 9 bases in between. Per the germline V gene, CDR1 is SGHNT and CDR2 is YENEEA. The CDR3 loop reads CASSLNRANTEAFF. CDR3 nucleotide sequence: TGTGCCAGCAGCTTAAACAGGGCTAACACTGAAGCTTTCTTT.

J is TRBJ1-3 and V is TRBV6-1; D unclear. The CDR3 runs 14 residues. With 1 base removed from V and 0 bases from J, the gap between germline ends came to 4 bases. Per germline, CDR1 MNHNS and CDR2 SASEGT. The CDR3 DNA follows: TGTGCCAGCAGTGAAGTTCTCTCTGGAAACACCATATATTTT. Encoded protein: CASSEVLSGNTIYF.

This rearrangement joins TRBV24-1 to TRBJ1-2, with 7 bases identical to TRBD1. Germline trimming cut 6 bases from V and 4 bases from J; bases unmatched to any gene: 13. Germline loops: CDR1 KGHDR, CDR2 SFDVKD. The CDR3 is 16 amino acids. The CDR3 here is CATSLGGPGGVYGYTF. In DNA, the CDR3 is TGTGCCACCAGTTTAGGGGGCCCTGGAGGAGTCTATGGCTACACCTTC.

This clone was observed a single time. The chain combines TRBV3-1 (or the pseudogene TRBV3-2) with TRBJ2-6; no clear D. Germline values: CDR1 LGHDT, CDR2 YNNKEL (reference sequence). The CDR3 has 15 amino acids. V lost 6 bases to trimming and J lost 1 base, with 10 bases between them. The CDR3 loop is CASSFSNSGANVLTF. CDR3 bases: TGTGCCAGCAGTTTCAGTAATTCTGGGGCCAACGTCCTGACTTTC.

The chain combines TRBV2 with TRBJ2-2; 9 nucleotides match TRBD1. V trimming: 9 bases; J trimming: 6 bases; junction bases outside the gene matches: 8. The CDR3 has 14 amino acids. CDR1 and CDR2 from the germline V gene are SNHLY and FYNNEI. CDR3 DNA sequence: TGTGCCAGTTCGACAGGGGGGTATGCCGGGGAGCTGTTTTTT. The encoded protein is CASSTGGYAGELFF.

The V gene is TRBV19, the J gene TRBJ2-3; D is unresolved. Trimming pared 9 bases from V and 0 bases from J, leaving 16 bases between. CDR3 length: 15 residues. The germline V gene encodes CDR1 LNHDA and CDR2 SQIVND (reference sequence). The CDR3 here is CASKFDFTSTDTQYF. The CDR3 DNA reads as TGTGCCAGCAAATTCGATTTTACTAGCACAGATACGCAGTATTTT.

The J gene is TRBJ2-7, the V gene TRBV7-2, with 10 bases aligning to TRBD1. The ends lost 6 bases at V and 5 bases at J; junction bases unmatched: 7. Germline V gives CDR1 SGHTA, CDR2 FQGNSA. The length of the CDR3 is 14 residues. CDR3 sequence reads: CASRAGTGVHEQYF. DNA for the CDR3: TGTGCCAGCAGAGCCGGGACAGGGGTCCACGAGCAGTACTTC.

The chain uses TRBV3-1 (or the pseudogene TRBV3-2) and TRBJ1-6; D unclear. Germline values: CDR1 LGHDT, CDR2 YNNKEL (reference sequence). Trimming stripped 0 bases from V and 12 bases from J, with 9 bases between. This CDR3 is built from 13 residues. The CDR3 DNA follows: TGTGCCAGCAGCCAAGATGAAGGGAGACCCCTCCACTTT. Its protein product is CASSQDEGRPLHF.

This clone was recorded a few times. This chain connects TRBV14 to TRBJ2-7; TRBD2 aligns across 9 bases. The CDR3 runs to 15 residues. Looked up from germline, CDR1 is SGHDN and CDR2 is FVKESK. V dropped 6 bases and J dropped 1; count of bases not matched to a gene: 7. CDR3 nucleotide sequence: TGTGCCAGCAGTTTAAGACTAGCGGCATCCTACGAGCAGTACTTC. As protein: CASSLRLAASYEQYF.

This clone is a singleton in its sample. V is TRBV28 and J is TRBJ2-3; D perhaps matches TRBD1 (5 bases). V lost 5 bases and J 0 bases, leaving 9 bases between the germline ends. The length of the CDR3 is 14 residues. CDR1 and CDR2 from the germline V gene are MDHEN and SYDVKM. The CDR3 region has the DNA TGTGCCAGCAGTCTCAGGGTTAGCACAGATACGCAGTATTTT. The encoded protein is CASSLRVSTDTQYF. Based on the CDR3 plus reference TRBV28 and TRBJ2-3, the full variable domain is DVKVTQSSRYLVKRTGEKVFLECVQDMDHENMFWYRQDPGLGLRLIYFSYDVKMKEKGDIPEGYSVSREKKERFSLILESASTNQTSMYLCASSLRVSTDTQYFGPGTRLTVL.

In its sample, this clone was seen a few times. The genes are TRBV7-9 and TRBJ2-1, with D unresolved. The CDR3 is 12 residues long. The ends were cut back, 2 bases at V and 5 bases at J, with 4 bases in the middle. The germline V gene has CDR1 SEHNR and CDR2 FQNEAQ (reference sequence). Written as DNA, the CDR3 is TGTGCCAGCAGCTTAAAGCACAATGAGCAGTTCTTC. Translated: CASSLKHNEQFF.

V and J are TRBV12-3 or TRBV12-4 and TRBJ2-1, with 7 bases matching TRBD2. The CDR3 consists of 13 residues. Germline trimming cut 6 bases from V and 5 bases from J; bases unmatched to any gene: 4. The CDR3 DNA reads TGTGCCAGCAGGGGGGAGGGCCACAATGAGCAGTTCTTC. This encodes CASRGEGHNEQFF.

This chain's CDR3 is CASSRMDWTDYEQYF. Written as DNA, the CDR3 is TGCGCCAGCAGCCGGATGGACTGGACCGACTACGAGCAGTACTTC. The rearrangement links TRBV5-1 to TRBJ2-7; D is perhaps TRBD2 (5 bases). Germline V CDR1 and CDR2: SGHRS, YFSETQ. V lost 4 bases, J lost 3 bases, and 17 bases lay in between. This CDR3 is 15 amino acids long.

This chain uses TRBV24-1 with TRBJ2-2, with 11 bases fitting TRBD1. This CDR3 is 17 amino acids long. The germline V gene encodes CDR1 KGHDR and CDR2 SFDVKD. The ends lost 2 bases at V and 1 base at J; junction bases unmatched: 2. CDR3: CATSDWGQGENTGELFF. Here the CDR3 DNA reads TGTGCCACCAGTGATTGGGGACAGGGGGAGAACACCGGGGAGCTGTTTTTT.

V gene TRBV5-1 combines with J gene TRBJ2-1; 8 bases line up with TRBD2. There are 15 residues in the CDR3. The germline V gene encodes CDR1 SGHRS and CDR2 YFSETQ. Trimming cost V 0 bases and J 6 bases; bases outside gene matches: 5. CDR3 amino acids: CASSLGTSMLNEQFF. CDR3 DNA sequence: TGCGCCAGCAGCTTGGGGACTAGCATGCTCAATGAGCAGTTCTTC.

The chain recombines TRBV9 with TRBJ2-1; 9 bases align to TRBD2. CDR3 length equals 16 residues. CDR1 and CDR2 (germline): SGDLS, YYNGEE. The ends lost 4 bases at V and 8 bases at J; junction bases unmatched: 13. In nucleotides, the CDR3 is TGTGCCAGCAGCTCCCTGAGCGGGAGGCATCAGTATGAGCAGTTCTTC. It translates to CASSSLSGRHQYEQFF.